The 11 T cell receptor beta chains listed next were all sequenced from one sample in a study of ipilimumab plus nivolumab after autologous stem cell transplantation. The data were produced by immunoSEQ multiplex PCR, yet TCRdb's version contains in-frame clones alone and is incomplete. The sample shows more than 9,000 clones, 67% of them seen only once. The sequencing here drew on PBMCs, taken in a trial of ipilimumab plus nivolumab as post-transplant consolidation. These receptors came from a female donor with multiple myeloma.

This clone has just one count. The rearrangement uses TRBV7-3 and TRBJ2-1, with TRBD2 identical over 8 bases. This CDR3 has 15 residues. The V gene's germline CDR1 is SGHTA and CDR2 FQGTGA. J gave up 13 bases and V 3 bases, and 14 bases lay outside the gene matches. The CDR3 DNA reads as TGTGCCAGCAGCTTGGGCCGGTCGGCGGGAGGCCATCAGTTCTTC. The encoded protein is CASSLGRSAGGHQFF.

V gene TRBV27 combines with J gene TRBJ2-6; D ambiguous. Trimming shortened V by 3 bases and J by 2 bases, and 2 bases separated the two germline ends. Germline V CDR1 and CDR2: MNHEY, SMNVEV (reference sequence). The CDR3 consists of 13 residues. CDR3 loop: CASSFAGANVLTF. The CDR3 DNA follows: TGTGCCAGCAGTTTCGCTGGGGCCAACGTCCTGACTTTC.

The V call is TRBV7-9, the J call TRBJ2-4, with 8 bases that match TRBD2. Per the germline V gene, CDR1 is SEHNR and CDR2 is FQNEAQ (reference sequence). V shed 5 bases, J shed 1 base, and the junction held 7 bases outside the gene matches. This CDR3 contains 16 residues. CDR3 sequence: CASSKAGGGAKNIQYF. CDR3 bases: TGTGCCAGCAGCAAGGCGGGGGGAGGGGCCAAAAACATTCAGTACTTC.

The chain links TRBV10-2 to TRBJ2-3; TRBD1 matches at 7 bases. The germline V gene has CDR1 WSHSY and CDR2 SAAADI. The J segment lost 4 bases and the V segment lost 6 bases, leaving 10 bases of the junction unmatched. The CDR3 runs 15 residues. In nucleotides, the CDR3 is TGCGCCAGCAGACTAACAGGGGTTGAGGCAGATACGCAGTATTTT. It translates to CASRLTGVEADTQYF.

This clone was picked up one time. The V call is TRBV4-1, the J call TRBJ2-5, with a possible D match to TRBD2 (6 bases). The CDR3 contains 17 residues. The germline V gene has CDR1 MGHRA and CDR2 YSYEKL. V lost 0 bases and J lost 5, with 19 bases in between. The CDR3 DNA reads as TGCGCCAGCAGCCAAGATCCGGGGACTCTCTCACCGGAGACCCAGTACTTC. As protein: CASSQDPGTLSPETQYF.

This clone was observed a handful of times. This chain joins TRBV10-3 and TRBJ2-3, with unresolved D. V was trimmed by 0 bases and J by 3 bases, leaving 10 bases between them. This CDR3 has 15 residues. Germline lookup yields CDR1 ENHRY and CDR2 SYGVKD. CDR3 nucleotides: TGTGCCATCAGTGAGTCGCAGACGCAAACAGATACGCAGTATTTT. Its protein product is CAISESQTQTDTQYF.

A few counts support this clone. Here the CDR3 DNA reads TGTGCCACCCAGGCCGAGACGAACTATGGCTACACCTTC. This gives the protein CATQAETNYGYTF. The chain couples TRBV11-2 to TRBJ1-2, with D hard to call. This CDR3 has 13 residues. Germline V gives CDR1 SGHAT, CDR2 FQNNGV. The V end was cut by 10 bases, the J end by 2 bases, with 14 bases between.

The chain couples TRBV28 to TRBJ1-4; D is possibly TRBD1 (5 bases). There are 16 residues in the CDR3. The V gene's germline CDR1 is MDHEN and CDR2 SYDVKM. The V and J ends lost 2 bases and 2 bases respectively, with 12 bases between them. The CDR3 coding sequence is TGTGCCAGCAGTTTACGGGGGTATAGCACTAATGAAAAACTGTTTTTT. This gives the protein CASSLRGYSTNEKLFF.

The V call is TRBV28, the J call TRBJ2-5, with 7 bases that match TRBD1. The CDR3 covers 16 residues. Germline V gene lookup returns CDR1 MDHEN and CDR2 SYDVKM. J was trimmed by 1 base and V by 5 bases; bases with no gene match: 10. CDR3 sequence reads: CASSQTGTVLQETQYF. In DNA form, the CDR3 reads TGTGCCAGCAGTCAGACCGGGACAGTACTCCAAGAGACCCAGTACTTC.

By its share, this clone is medium-sized (0.01 to 0.1%). The CDR3 DNA sequence: TGTGCCAGCAGCATCGGGACAGGGGCAACCGGGGAGCTGTTTTTT. Translated, it gives CASSIGTGATGELFF. The gene calls are TRBV7-9 and TRBJ2-2; 10 nucleotides match TRBD1. Germline values: CDR1 SEHNR, CDR2 FQNEAQ (reference sequence). The ends lost 5 bases at V and 5 bases at J; junction bases unmatched: 5. The CDR3 has 15 amino acids.

This sequence joins TRBV6-6 and TRBJ1-1, with D uncertain. This CDR3 contains 14 residues. The V end lost 10 bases, the J end lost 5 bases, and 20 bases lay between the germline ends. Germline V gene data show CDR1 as MNHNY and CDR2 as SVGAGI (reference sequence). DNA of the CDR3: TGTGCCACGAGGGTGGAATCTGCGGGAACTGAAGCTTTCTTT. It is translated as CATRVESAGTEAFF.